This TCR beta chain was identified during a study of CD8+CD57+ T cells in acquired aplastic anemia. Findings and caveats of the study: With respect to CD8+ Simpson's diversity, patients and controls did not differ significantly. Between patients and controls, twenty-nine CD8+ CDR3 sequences were found in common.

Both TCR beta VDJ combination and CDR3 sequence profiling were carried out. Genomic DNA was the template for this profiling. TCRdb reprocessed the reads with MiXCR, giving one entry per CDR3 protein. The repertoire holds hundreds of thousands of distinct CDR3 sequences, with about a third as singletons. Flow cytometry had shown expanded CD8+CD57+ cells in the patients chosen for sequencing. By the time of blood sampling, patients had still received no therapy. From germline, CDR1 is SGHAT and CDR2 FQNNGV. This CDR3 contains 15 residues. The table lists this clonotype with a count of one. Its target is not known. One end of the junction varies from germline; a read error may be responsible.

This sequence was found in a human donor with aplastic anemia. Sequences were obtained from sorted CD4+, CD8+, or CD8+CD57+ T cells (not recorded which) from PBMCs. The V gene is TRBV11-2, the J gene TRBJ2-7, with 7 bases matching TRBD1. CDR3 region: CASGLVRGPGYEQYF. In DNA, the CDR3 is TGTGCCAGCGGCTTAGTGAGGGGGCCAGGCTACGAGCAGTACTTC.